These 18 T cell receptor beta chains were all obtained from the same sample, sequenced in a study of blood T cells in healthy people across ages. Then a second PCR, running roughly 6 to 11 cycles, was carried out with a sample-barcoded 5' primer and a J-beta primer mix. TCRdb independently ran MiXCR on the 5' RACE reads; one entry per CDR3 protein. This table holds under 850,000 distinct CDR3 sequences, roughly 35% found once. The sample consisted of blood. Source of these receptors: a man between 18 and 35 years old in good health.

The table lists this clonotype with a few counts. The chain employs TRBV30 and TRBJ1-2; D not certain. CDR1 and CDR2 (germline): GTSNPN, SVGIG (reference sequence). The length of the CDR3 is 13 residues. V lost 4 bases to trimming and J lost 0 bases, with 9 bases between them. CDR3 loop: CAWMPAANYGYTF. CDR3 in DNA: TGTGCCTGGATGCCAGCAGCTAACTATGGCTACACCTTC.

Concerning this clonotype: Being one base from a much bigger clone, this may be a read error. The rearrangement joins TRBV20-1 to TRBJ1-2, with 9 bases aligning to TRBD1. The CDR3 spans 13 residues. J lost 8 bases, V lost 7 bases, and 11 bases had no gene match. Germline V lookup: CDR1 DFQATT, CDR2 SNEGSKA (reference sequence). CDR3 protein: CSVELGTGTGYTF. For the CDR3, the DNA is TGCAGTGTTGAACTCGGGACAGGGACCGGCTACACCTTC.

Comments on this clonotype: The junction and the germline gene differ at one end; a read error may be behind it. CDR3 protein: CAGSFDRSSYEQYF. Here the CDR3 DNA reads TGTGCCGGCAGTTTCGACAGGTCCTCCTACGAGCAGTACTTC. V gene TRBV27 combines with J gene TRBJ2-5, with TRBD1 as a possible D gene (6 bases). TRBJ2-7 matches the DNA end more closely, so the J call is doubtful. The germline V gene has CDR1 MNHEY and CDR2 SMNVEV (reference sequence). The CDR3 totals 14 residues.

As to this clonotype: A read error may account for a junction end that differs from germline. This chain joins TRBV12-3 or TRBV12-4 and TRBJ2-5; D ambiguous. The CDR3 runs to 11 residues. The CDR3 DNA reads TGTACCAGCAGTTTATCAGAGACCCAGTACTTC. It encodes CTSSLSETQYF.

This chain joins TRBV20-1 and TRBJ2-7; the match to TRBD1 covers 9 bases. Germline-derived CDR1 and CDR2 are DFQATT and SNEGSKA (reference sequence). J was trimmed by 2 bases and V by 6 bases; bases with no gene match: 8. The CDR3 consists of 14 residues. CDR3 in DNA: TGCAGTGCAGCACAGGGGGCGGTCGCCTACGAGCAGTACTTC. Translation: CSAAQGAVAYEQYF.

This clonotype was recorded many times. The chain uses TRBV27 and TRBJ2-1; D gene unclear. CDR1 MNHEY and CDR2 SMNVEV come from the germline V gene (reference sequence). V lost 5 bases to trimming and J lost 0 bases, with 5 bases between them. The CDR3 totals 13 residues. The CDR3 here is CASSQSSYNEQFF. The CDR3 nucleotides read TGTGCCAGCAGTCAGAGCTCCTACAATGAGCAGTTCTTC.

CDR3 residues: CASTLGQGASYEQYF. The CDR3 bases are TGTGCCAGCACCCTGGGACAGGGGGCGAGTTACGAGCAGTACTTC. This rearrangement joins TRBV6-1 to TRBJ2-7, with TRBD1 matching 12 bases. CDR3 length: 15 amino acids. Per germline, CDR1 MNHNS and CDR2 SASEGT. V dropped 7 bases and J dropped 4; count of bases not matched to a gene: 8.

The gene calls are TRBV20-1 and TRBJ2-2, with D maybe TRBD2 (6 bases). Germline CDR1 is DFQATT and CDR2 is SNEGSKA (reference sequence). The V end lost 2 bases, the J end lost 3 bases, and 7 bases lay between the germline ends. This CDR3 region has 13 residues. CDR3 in DNA: TGCAGTGCTAGATCGGGGGACACCGGGGAGCTGTTTTTT. Translated: CSARSGDTGELFF.

Written as DNA, the CDR3 is TGTGCCAGCAGCGCCCGGACAGGGGGTAGCACTGAAGCTTTCTTT. As protein: CASSARTGGSTEAFF. This rearrangement joins TRBV7-8 to TRBJ1-1, with TRBD1 identical over 10 bases. The germline V gene has CDR1 SGHVS and CDR2 FQNEAQ. V lost 5 bases and J lost 4; bases outside the gene matches: 7. This CDR3 is built from 15 residues.

With respect to this clonotype: The germline gene is not matched at one end of the junction; a read error may be the cause. This rearrangement joins TRBV9 to TRBJ2-7; D tentatively fits TRBD1 or TRBD2 (5 bases each). The CDR3 is 14 amino acids. Germline values: CDR1 SGDLS, CDR2 YYNGEE. Written as DNA, the CDR3 is TGCGCCAGCAGCCCCGGGGCAGGGATCTACGAGCAGTACTTC. This encodes CASSPGAGIYEQYF.

Only a few counts were recorded for this clonotype. V gene TRBV10-3 combines with J gene TRBJ1-1; a weak D match, TRBD1 (5 bases). In germline, CDR1 is ENHRY, CDR2 SYGVKD. Trimming left V 0 bases short and J 5 bases short, with 10 bases between. CDR3 length: 14 amino acids. The CDR3 region is CAISESYEGTEAFF. The CDR3 region has the DNA TGTGCCATCAGTGAGTCTTACGAGGGGACTGAAGCTTTCTTT.

In its sample, this clonotype was seen many times. V and J are TRBV12-3 or TRBV12-4 and TRBJ2-5; the D gene is possibly TRBD2 (6 bases). This CDR3 is 15 amino acids long. Trimming took off 1 base at V and 5 bases at J, with 14 bases between the two ends. The DNA for the CDR3 is TGTGCCAGCAGTTTAGAGCCTCCAGGGAGGGAGACCCAGTACTTC. Its protein is CASSLEPPGRETQYF.

This clonotype was observed a handful of times. The chain couples TRBV20-1 to TRBJ2-1, with TRBD2 as a possible D gene (5 bases). Trimming stripped 6 bases from V and 4 bases from J, with 16 bases between. There are 14 residues in the CDR3. Germline CDR1 is DFQATT and CDR2 is SNEGSKA (reference sequence). The CDR3 protein is CSAPGGTGYNEQFF. CDR3 DNA sequence: TGCAGTGCCCCAGGAGGAACTGGGTACAATGAGCAGTTCTTC.

Remarks on this clonotype: With a much larger clone just one base away, this may be a read error. The rearrangement links TRBV29-1 to TRBJ2-5; a weak D match, TRBD1 (5 bases). This CDR3 has 15 amino acids. Germline CDR1 and CDR2: SQVTM and ANQGSEA. The CDR3 DNA follows: TGCAACGTTGATTCTCTCGACAGAGCCCAAGAGACCCAGTACTTC. This translates into CNVDSLDRAQETQYF.

The rearrangement uses TRBV2 and TRBJ2-1; D is unclear. V lost 5 bases to trimming and J lost 13 bases, with 9 bases between them. This CDR3 comprises 10 residues. CDR1 and CDR2 from the germline V gene are SNHLY and FYNNEI. CDR3 residues: CASSYETQFF. For the CDR3, the DNA is TGTGCCAGCAGTTACGAGACCCAGTTCTTC.

The rearrangement joins TRBV7-8 to TRBJ2-3; the D gene is possibly TRBD1 (7 bases). CDR3 length: 15 amino acids. V was shortened by 4 bases and J by 2 bases, with 13 bases between the two germline ends. The V gene's germline CDR1 is SGHVS and CDR2 FQNEAQ. The CDR3 sequence: CASSWGDSYTDTQYF. CDR3 bases: TGTGCCAGCAGCTGGGGGGACAGTTACACAGATACGCAGTATTTT.

This clonotype was detected a few times. The V and J genes are TRBV4-1 and TRBJ1-2; 7 bases line up with TRBD1. Germline lookup yields CDR1 MGHRA and CDR2 YSYEKL. The CDR3 length is 19 residues. V lost 3 bases to trimming and J lost 0 bases; unmatched junction nucleotides: 16. In DNA form, the CDR3 reads TGCGCCAGCAGCCACGGTATTAGGAGGACAGGAGGGACTAACTATGGCTACACCTTC. Translation gives CASSHGIRRTGGTNYGYTF.

This clonotype has a handful of counts. The rearrangement joins TRBV4-2 to TRBJ1-2, with TRBD1 identical over 8 bases. The CDR3 covers 15 residues. Germline-derived CDR1 and CDR2 are LGHNA and YNFKEQ. J lost 0 bases, V lost 1 base, and 1 base had no gene match. In DNA form, the CDR3 reads TGTGCCAGCAGCCAAGGACAGGGGCCTAACTATGGCTACACCTTC. Translated, it gives CASSQGQGPNYGYTF.